This is a list of T cell receptor beta chains from one sample in a study of blood T cell repertoires in COVID-19. Here immunoSEQ multiplex PCR was the method, and the copy in TCRdb shows in-frame clones only, minus some. Of some 240,000 clones listed, around 87% are singletons. The sequencing input was peripheral blood. The receptors shown here come from a woman in her sixties or seventies with COVID-19, enrolled during active disease. CDR3s include the opening cysteine and the closing phenylalanine or tryptophan. A D gene is named only where the DNA matches it firmly. Rows may omit the clone size; those that give it use once, few, many or a size class.

cdr3_aa: CASSWGLAGNEQFF
cdr3_nt: TGTGCCAGCAGTTGGGGACTAGCGGGCAATGAGCAGTTCTTC
d_call: TRBD2
cdr3_length: 14
clone_size: -
v_call: TRBV6-2/TRBV6-3
j_call: TRBJ2-1

cdr3_aa: CASSLGTGQGKLFF
cdr3_nt: TGTGCCAGCAGCTTGGGGACAGGGCAAGGGAAACTGTTTTTT
d_call: TRBD1
cdr3_length: 14
clone_size: -
v_call: TRBV5-6
j_call: TRBJ1-4

cdr3_aa: CASSWGRQTMNTEAFF
cdr3_nt: TGTGCCAGCAGCTGGGGGAGGCAGACCATGAACACTGAAGCTTTCTTT
d_call: -
cdr3_length: 16
clone_size: -
v_call: TRBV5-4
j_call: TRBJ1-1

cdr3_aa: CASSLGGGAGNEQFF
cdr3_nt: TGTGCCAGCAGCTTGGGAGGGGGCGCAGGTAATGAGCAGTTCTTC
d_call: TRBD1
cdr3_length: 15
clone_size: -
v_call: TRBV5-6
j_call: TRBJ2-1

cdr3_aa: CASSQLRGTGADGYTF
cdr3_nt: TGTGCCAGCAGCCAATTGCGAGGGACAGGGGCCGATGGCTACACCTTC
d_call: TRBD1
cdr3_length: 16
clone_size: few
v_call: TRBV3-1/TRBV3-2
j_call: TRBJ1-2

cdr3_aa: CSATGGGEQFF
cdr3_nt: TGCAGTGCCACCGGAGGAGGTGAGCAGTTCTTC
d_call: -
cdr3_length: 11
clone_size: -
v_call: TRBV20-1
j_call: TRBJ2-1

cdr3_aa: CASSLGSQGLDTQYF
cdr3_nt: TGCGCCAGCAGCTTGGGAAGCCAGGGGTTAGATACGCAGTATTTT
d_call: -
cdr3_length: 15
clone_size: -
v_call: TRBV5-1
j_call: TRBJ2-3

cdr3_aa: CASSESSSLYNSPLHF
cdr3_nt: TGTGCCAGCAGTGAAAGCTCGTCCCTATATAATTCACCCCTCCACTTT
d_call: -
cdr3_length: 16
clone_size: few
v_call: TRBV6-1
j_call: TRBJ1-6

cdr3_aa: CASSPHRTGSTDTQYF
cdr3_nt: TGCGCCAGCAGCCCCCATAGGACAGGGAGCACAGATACGCAGTATTTT
d_call: TRBD1
cdr3_length: 16
clone_size: -
v_call: TRBV5-1
j_call: TRBJ2-3

cdr3_aa: CASSPTETAMIKAFF
cdr3_nt: TGTGCCAGCTCACCCACCGAGACTGCTATGATTAAAGCTTTCTTT
d_call: -
cdr3_length: 15
clone_size: -
v_call: TRBV18
j_call: TRBJ1-1

cdr3_aa: CASSRNREHQPQHF
cdr3_nt: TGTGCCAGCAGTCGTAACAGGGAACACCAGCCCCAGCATTTT
d_call: -
cdr3_length: 14
clone_size: -
v_call: TRBV6-5
j_call: TRBJ1-5

cdr3_aa: CASLSTDSGDYGYTF
cdr3_nt: TGTGCCAGCTTGAGCACGGACAGTGGGGACTATGGCTACACCTTC
d_call: -
cdr3_length: 15
clone_size: -
v_call: TRBV18
j_call: TRBJ1-2

cdr3_aa: CASSQDQTGGLQPQHF
cdr3_nt: TGCGCCAGCAGCCAAGATCAGACAGGGGGACTTCAGCCCCAGCATTTT
d_call: TRBD1
cdr3_length: 16
clone_size: -
v_call: TRBV4-3
j_call: TRBJ1-5

cdr3_aa: CASSRTGAEAFF
cdr3_nt: TGTGCCAGCAGTAGGACAGGGGCTGAAGCTTTCTTT
d_call: TRBD1
cdr3_length: 12
clone_size: -
v_call: TRBV6-5
j_call: TRBJ1-1

cdr3_aa: CASSVGPQQNYGYTF
cdr3_nt: TGTGCCAGCAGCGTAGGTCCCCAACAGAACTATGGCTACACCTTC
d_call: -
cdr3_length: 15
clone_size: -
v_call: TRBV9
j_call: TRBJ1-2

cdr3_aa: CAWSVSLNQPQHF
cdr3_nt: TGTGCCTGGAGTGTATCTCTCAATCAGCCCCAGCATTTT
d_call: -
cdr3_length: 13
clone_size: -
v_call: TRBV30
j_call: TRBJ1-5

cdr3_aa: CASSLGGGRPLGTEAFF
cdr3_nt: TGTGCCAGCAGCTTAGGAGGGGGTCGGCCTCTAGGGACTGAAGCTTTCTTT
d_call: -
cdr3_length: 17
clone_size: -
v_call: TRBV7-9
j_call: TRBJ1-1

cdr3_aa: CASSPIGTRGEQFF
cdr3_nt: TGTGCCAGCAGCCCCATCGGGACTAGGGGTGAGCAGTTCTTC
d_call: TRBD2
cdr3_length: 14
clone_size: -
v_call: TRBV11-3
j_call: TRBJ2-1

cdr3_aa: CASSRDRLNTEAFF
cdr3_nt: TGTGCCAGCAGTCGTGACAGATTGAACACTGAAGCTTTCTTT
d_call: -
cdr3_length: 14
clone_size: -
v_call: TRBV6-5
j_call: TRBJ1-1

cdr3_aa: CASSVAPGSNQPQHF
cdr3_nt: TGTGCCAGCAGCGTAGCCCCGGGGAGCAATCAGCCCCAGCATTTT
d_call: -
cdr3_length: 15
clone_size: -
v_call: TRBV9
j_call: TRBJ1-5

cdr3_aa: CASSPRRVGEEQYF
cdr3_nt: TGTGCCAGCAGCCCCCGCCGGGTTGGAGAAGAGCAGTACTTC
d_call: -
cdr3_length: 14
clone_size: -
v_call: TRBV6-2/TRBV6-3
j_call: TRBJ2-7

cdr3_aa: CASNREMDTEAFF
cdr3_nt: TGTGCCAGCAACAGGGAGATGGACACTGAAGCTTTCTTT
d_call: -
cdr3_length: 13
clone_size: -
v_call: TRBV18
j_call: TRBJ1-1

cdr3_aa: CASTGQTNTGELFF
cdr3_nt: TGTGCCAGCACGGGACAGACGAACACCGGGGAGCTGTTTTTT
d_call: TRBD1
cdr3_length: 14
clone_size: few
v_call: TRBV18
j_call: TRBJ2-2

cdr3_aa: CASSPGTGASYEQYF
cdr3_nt: TGTGCCAGCTCACCCGGGACAGGTGCCTCCTACGAGCAGTACTTC
d_call: TRBD1
cdr3_length: 15
clone_size: -
v_call: TRBV18
j_call: TRBJ2-7

cdr3_aa: CSVDEAATDTQYF
cdr3_nt: TGCAGCGTTGACGAAGCGGCCACAGATACGCAGTATTTT
d_call: -
cdr3_length: 13
clone_size: -
v_call: TRBV29-1
j_call: TRBJ2-3